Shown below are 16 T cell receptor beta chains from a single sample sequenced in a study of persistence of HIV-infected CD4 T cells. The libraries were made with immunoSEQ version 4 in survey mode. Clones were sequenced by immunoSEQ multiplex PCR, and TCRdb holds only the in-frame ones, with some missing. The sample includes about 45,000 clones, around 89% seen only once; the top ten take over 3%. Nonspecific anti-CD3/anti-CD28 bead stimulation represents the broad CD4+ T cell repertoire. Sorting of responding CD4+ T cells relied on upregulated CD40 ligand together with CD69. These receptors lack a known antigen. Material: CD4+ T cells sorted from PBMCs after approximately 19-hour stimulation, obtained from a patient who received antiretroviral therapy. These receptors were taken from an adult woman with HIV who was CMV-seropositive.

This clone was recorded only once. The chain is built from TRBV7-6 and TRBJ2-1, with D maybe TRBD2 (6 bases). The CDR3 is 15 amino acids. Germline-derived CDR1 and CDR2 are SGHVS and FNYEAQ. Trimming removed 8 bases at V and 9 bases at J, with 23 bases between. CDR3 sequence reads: CASGPGWEALGEQFF. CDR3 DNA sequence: TGTGCCAGCGGCCCCGGGTGGGAGGCTTTGGGTGAGCAGTTCTTC.

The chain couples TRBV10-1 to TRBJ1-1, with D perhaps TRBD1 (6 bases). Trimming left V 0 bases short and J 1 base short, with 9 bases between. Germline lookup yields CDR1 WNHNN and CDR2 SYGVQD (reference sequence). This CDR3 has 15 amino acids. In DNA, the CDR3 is TGCGCCAGCAGTGAGTCGACGGACAGGAACACTGAAGCTTTCTTT. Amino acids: CASSESTDRNTEAFF.

CDR3 nucleotide sequence: TGTGCCAGCAGCCAAGGGGACAGGGTCAATTCACCCCTCCACTTT. As protein: CASSQGDRVNSPLHF. The rearrangement joins TRBV3-1 (or the pseudogene TRBV3-2) to TRBJ1-6, with 9 bases that match TRBD1. From germline, CDR1 is LGHDT and CDR2 YNNKEL (reference sequence). The CDR3 totals 15 residues. With V trimmed by 1 base and J by 7 bases, 2 bases remained unmatched.

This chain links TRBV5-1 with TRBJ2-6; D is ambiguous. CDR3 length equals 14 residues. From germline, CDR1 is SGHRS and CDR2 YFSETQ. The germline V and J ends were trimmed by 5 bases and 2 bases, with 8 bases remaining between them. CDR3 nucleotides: TGCGCCAGCAGTAAGGAGACTGGGGCCAACGTCCTGACTTTC. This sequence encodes CASSKETGANVLTF.

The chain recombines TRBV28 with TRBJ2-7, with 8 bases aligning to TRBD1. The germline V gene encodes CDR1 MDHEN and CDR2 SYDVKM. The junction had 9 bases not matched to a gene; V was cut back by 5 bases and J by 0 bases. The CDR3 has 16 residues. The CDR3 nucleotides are TGTGCCAGCAGTCCCCACGGGACAGGACGCTCCTACGAGCAGTACTTC. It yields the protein CASSPHGTGRSYEQYF.

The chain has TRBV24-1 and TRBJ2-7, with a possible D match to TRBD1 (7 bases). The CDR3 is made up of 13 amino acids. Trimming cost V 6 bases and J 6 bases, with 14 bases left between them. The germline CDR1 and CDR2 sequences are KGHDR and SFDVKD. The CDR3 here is CATSPSGGGEQYF. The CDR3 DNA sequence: TGTGCCACCAGTCCGTCAGGGGGAGGCGAGCAGTACTTC.

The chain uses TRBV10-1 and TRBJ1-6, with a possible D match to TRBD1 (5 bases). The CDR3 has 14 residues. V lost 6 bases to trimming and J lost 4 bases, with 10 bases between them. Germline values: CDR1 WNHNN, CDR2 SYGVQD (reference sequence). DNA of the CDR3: TGCGCCAGCAGCCCGGGACCATATAATTCACCCCTCCACTTT. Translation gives CASSPGPYNSPLHF.

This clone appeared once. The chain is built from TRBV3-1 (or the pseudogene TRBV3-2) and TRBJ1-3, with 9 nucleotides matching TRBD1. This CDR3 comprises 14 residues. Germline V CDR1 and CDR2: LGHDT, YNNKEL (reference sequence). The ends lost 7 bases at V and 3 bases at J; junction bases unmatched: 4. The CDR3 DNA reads TGTGCCAGCACCAGGGACAGGGATGGAAACACCATATATTTT. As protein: CASTRDRDGNTIYF.

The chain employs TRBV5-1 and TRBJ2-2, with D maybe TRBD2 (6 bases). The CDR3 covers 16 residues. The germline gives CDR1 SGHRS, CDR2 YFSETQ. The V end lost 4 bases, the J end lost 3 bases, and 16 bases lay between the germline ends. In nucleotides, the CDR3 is TGCGCCAGCAGCCTGCGATCCTCGGGGGACACCGGGGAGCTGTTTTTT. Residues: CASSLRSSGDTGELFF.

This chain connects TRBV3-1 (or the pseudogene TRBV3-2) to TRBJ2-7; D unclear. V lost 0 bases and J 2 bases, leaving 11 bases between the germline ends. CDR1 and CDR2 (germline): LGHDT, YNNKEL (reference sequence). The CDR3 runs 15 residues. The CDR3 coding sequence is TGTGCCAGCAGCCAAGATAGATGGAGCGCCTACGAGCAGTACTTC. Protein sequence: CASSQDRWSAYEQYF.

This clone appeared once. CDR3 sequence: CASSERRGGGNQPQHF. CDR3 in DNA: TGTGCCAGCAGTGAAAGGAGGGGAGGGGGAAATCAGCCCCAGCATTTT. The chain uses TRBV2 and TRBJ1-5; D possibly corresponds to TRBD1 (6 bases). Per germline, CDR1 SNHLY and CDR2 FYNNEI. V lost 2 bases, J lost 4 bases, and 15 bases lay in between. The CDR3 totals 16 residues.

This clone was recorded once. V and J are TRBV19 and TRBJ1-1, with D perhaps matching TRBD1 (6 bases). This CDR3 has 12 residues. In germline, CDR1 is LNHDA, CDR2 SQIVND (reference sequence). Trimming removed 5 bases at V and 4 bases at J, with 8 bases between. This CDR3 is CASSPQGTEAFF. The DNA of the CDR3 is TGTGCCAGTAGTCCACAGGGCACTGAAGCTTTCTTT.

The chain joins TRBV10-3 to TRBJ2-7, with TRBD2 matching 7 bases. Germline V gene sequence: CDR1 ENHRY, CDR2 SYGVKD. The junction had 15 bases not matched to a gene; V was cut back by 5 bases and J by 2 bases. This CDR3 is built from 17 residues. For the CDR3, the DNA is TGTGCCATCAGTCTTGTCGGGGTAGCGGGTACTCCCTACGAGCAGTACTTC. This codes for CAISLVGVAGTPYEQYF.

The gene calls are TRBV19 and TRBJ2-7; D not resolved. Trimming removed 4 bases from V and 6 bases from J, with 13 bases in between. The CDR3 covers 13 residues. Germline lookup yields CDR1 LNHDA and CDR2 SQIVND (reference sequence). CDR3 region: CASSSGPYVEQYF. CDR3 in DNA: TGTGCCAGTAGTAGTGGGCCCTACGTCGAGCAGTACTTC.

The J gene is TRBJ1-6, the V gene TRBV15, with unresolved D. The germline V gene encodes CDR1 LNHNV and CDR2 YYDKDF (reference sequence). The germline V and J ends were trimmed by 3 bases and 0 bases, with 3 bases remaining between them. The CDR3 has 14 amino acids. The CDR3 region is CATSSSSYNSPLHF. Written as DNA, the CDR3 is TGTGCCACCAGCAGTTCCTCCTATAATTCACCCCTCCACTTT.

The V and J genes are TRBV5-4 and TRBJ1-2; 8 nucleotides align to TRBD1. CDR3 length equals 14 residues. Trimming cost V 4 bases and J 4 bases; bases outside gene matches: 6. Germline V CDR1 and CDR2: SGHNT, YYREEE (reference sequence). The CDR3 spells CASSEAGGAYGYTF. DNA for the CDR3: TGTGCCAGCAGCGAGGCAGGGGGCGCCTATGGCTACACCTTC. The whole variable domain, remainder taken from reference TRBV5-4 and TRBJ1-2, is ETGVTQSPTHLIKTRGQQVTLRCSSQSGHNTVSWYQQALGQGPQFIFQYYREEENGRGNFPPRFSGLQFPNYSSELNVNALELDDSALYLCASSEAGGAYGYTFGSGTRLTVV.